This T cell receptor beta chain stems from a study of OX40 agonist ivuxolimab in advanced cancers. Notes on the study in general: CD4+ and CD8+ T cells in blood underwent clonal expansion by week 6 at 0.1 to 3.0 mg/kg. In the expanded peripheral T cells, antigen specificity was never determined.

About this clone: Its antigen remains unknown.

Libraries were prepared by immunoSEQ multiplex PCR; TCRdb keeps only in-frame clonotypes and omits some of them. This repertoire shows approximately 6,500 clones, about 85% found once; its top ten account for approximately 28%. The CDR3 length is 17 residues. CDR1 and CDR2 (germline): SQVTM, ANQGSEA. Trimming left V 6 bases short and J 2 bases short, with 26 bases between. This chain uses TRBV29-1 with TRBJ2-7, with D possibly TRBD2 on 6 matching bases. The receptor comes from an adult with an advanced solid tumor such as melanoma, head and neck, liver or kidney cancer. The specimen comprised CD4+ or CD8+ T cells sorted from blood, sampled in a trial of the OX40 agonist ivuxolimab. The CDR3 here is CSVSALDWGRQTYEQYF. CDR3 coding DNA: TGCAGCGTGTCGGCCCTTGATTGGGGGAGGCAAACCTACGAGCAGTACTTC.